The 23 T cell receptor beta chains below all came from one sample that was sequenced in a study of T cell repertoires in aging, cancer and after chemotherapy (dated by TCRdb to 2018 to 2020). Instrument used: Illumina MiSeq. Using a mixed TRB-A/B primer pool, multiplex touch-down PCR amplified rearranged TRB sequences covering the V, D and J segments. Using fastp at Q25 and MiXCR, TCRdb reprocessed the public reads and kept productive beta chains. Every distinct CDR3 protein forms one entry, paired with its most common genes and DNA. This sample has over 10,000 distinct CDR3 sequences in its table, and roughly 28% of those were observed once. The top ten hold about 2.5% of the sample. Genomic DNA extracted from peripheral blood, rather than sorted cells or RNA, was used as the source for amplification of TCR beta rearrangements. The specimen sequenced was blood. Receptors were obtained from a human donor in good health.

By share of the sample, this clonotype is medium-sized. This chain connects TRBV6-5 to TRBJ2-7; D is possibly TRBD1 (6 bases). There are 12 residues in the CDR3. The germline CDR1 and CDR2 sequences are MNHEY and SVGAGI. V was cut by 10 bases and J by 5 bases, with 15 bases left in between. Here the CDR3 DNA reads TGTGCCACTTTAACCCGGGACAACGAGCAGTACGTC. Translating gives CATLTRDNEQYV.

Comment on this clonotype: This CDR3 fails to terminate in the conserved phenylalanine or tryptophan, so it likely reflects a read error. This chain uses TRBV27 with TRBJ2-3; D possibly corresponds to TRBD2 (6 bases). Germline CDR1 MNHEY, CDR2 SMNVEV (reference sequence). The CDR3 is 16 amino acids. Trimming shortened V by 4 bases and J by 0 bases, and 14 bases separated the two germline ends. The CDR3 protein is CASSSPSVSSTDTQYY. CDR3 nucleotides: TGTGCCAGCAGTTCCCCTAGCGTCTCTAGCACAGATACGCAGTATTAT.

In its sample, this clonotype ranks as medium-sized (0.01 to 0.1%). This chain uses TRBV7-9 with TRBJ1-1, with TRBD1 matching over 7 bases. The V and J ends lost 5 bases and 3 bases, in that order; junction bases with no gene match: 6. Germline V gives CDR1 SEHNR, CDR2 FQNEAQ (reference sequence). CDR3 size: 14 residues. The CDR3, as DNA: TGTGCCAGCAGCAGGGGGCAGGGGGACACTGAAGCTTTCTTT. Its protein is CASSRGQGDTEAFF.

The chain uses TRBV7-9 and TRBJ1-2; 8 bases align to TRBD1. Trimming cost V 5 bases and J 7 bases; bases outside gene matches: 12. Germline V lookup: CDR1 SEHNR, CDR2 FQNEAQ (reference sequence). The CDR3 sequence is 15 residues long. The CDR3: CASSPRDRSWFGYTF. CDR3 coding DNA: TGTGCCAGCAGCCCACGGGACAGGAGCTGGTTTGGCTACACCTTC. Variable domain in full (rest from reference TRBV7-9 and TRBJ1-2): DTGVSQNPRHKITKRGQNVTFRCDPISEHNRLYWYRQTLGQGPEFLTYFQNEAQLEKSRLLSDRFSAERPKGSFSTLEIQRTEQGDSAMYLCASSPRDRSWFGYTFGSGTRLTVV.

Turning to this clonotype: This clone may be a read error of a much larger clone one base away. V usage is TRBV10-3 and J usage is TRBJ2-7, with 7 nucleotides matching TRBD2. The V and J ends lost 8 bases and 1 base, in that order; junction bases with no gene match: 8. CDR1 ENHRY and CDR2 SYGVKD come from the germline V gene. The CDR3 covers 14 residues. The CDR3 DNA is TGTGCCATCGGAGCGGGCGGGGGATCCTACGAGCAGTACGTC. Amino acids: CAIGAGGGSYEQYV.

This clonotype was picked up a small number of times. The chain couples TRBV11-2 to TRBJ2-3, with TRBD2 matching over 11 bases. The CDR3 contains 14 residues. Germline V CDR1 and CDR2: SGHAT, FQNNGV. J gave up 7 bases and V 5 bases, and 5 bases lay outside the gene matches. The CDR3: CASSPGTSGNTQYF. The CDR3 DNA reads TGTGCCAGCAGCCCAGGGACTAGCGGAAATACGCAGTATTTT.

The gene calls are TRBV7-3 and TRBJ2-5; D possibly uses TRBD1 or TRBD2 (6 bases each). This CDR3 region has 13 residues. The V and J ends lost 11 bases and 1 base respectively, with 14 bases between them. CDR1 is SGHTA and CDR2 is FQGTGA in the germline V gene. The CDR3, as DNA: TGTGCCTGCGCCAGGGGAGGCCAAGAGACCCAGTACTTC. Amino acid sequence: CACARGGQETQYF.

In regard to this clonotype: This CDR3 is missing its conserved last phenylalanine or tryptophan, likely due to a read error. The chain is built from TRBV7-3 and TRBJ2-7, with D maybe TRBD2 (5 bases). Germline V gene sequence: CDR1 SGHTA, CDR2 FQGTGA. V lost 5 bases and J lost 6, with 17 bases in between. The CDR3 covers 14 residues. The CDR3: CASSPEVYGSEQYL. DNA of the CDR3: TGTGCCAGCAGCCCGGAGGTATACGGTTCCGAGCAGTACCTC.

The chain recombines TRBV20-1 with TRBJ1-5, with D possibly matching TRBD1 (6 bases). The V end was cut by 4 bases, the J end by 0 bases, with 19 bases between. The CDR3 covers 17 residues. Germline assignment: CDR1 DFQATT and CDR2 SNEGSKA (reference sequence). The CDR3 sequence is CSAKPGGGGFSNQPQHF. CDR3 bases: TGCAGTGCTAAACCTGGGGGGGGGGGCTTTAGCAATCAGCCCCAGCATTTT.

The chain links TRBV11-2 to TRBJ2-1; 9 bases line up with TRBD2. The CDR3 contains 15 residues. V lost 2 bases to trimming and J lost 9 bases; unmatched junction nucleotides: 8. Germline V lookup: CDR1 SGHAT, CDR2 FQNNGV. The CDR3 sequence: CASSLSLAGNPEQFF. CDR3 DNA: TGTGCCAGCAGCTTATCCCTAGCGGGGAATCCTGAGCAGTTCTTC. Using reference TRBV11-2 and TRBJ2-1 for the parts outside the CDR3, the full variable domain is EAGVAQSPRYKIIEKRQSVAFWCNPISGHATLYWYQQILGQGPKLLIQFQNNGVVDDSQLPKDRFSAERLKGVDSTLKIQPAKLEDSAVYLCASSLSLAGNPEQFFGPGTRLTVL.

By sample fraction, this clonotype is medium-sized (0.01 to 0.1%). This chain joins TRBV30 and TRBJ1-2; D unclear. Germline assignment: CDR1 GTSNPN and CDR2 SVGIG (reference sequence). There are 12 residues in the CDR3. Trimming removed 3 bases from V and 4 bases from J, with 9 bases in between. This CDR3 reads CAWSMTGYGYTF. The CDR3 DNA is TGTGCCTGGAGCATGACGGGCTATGGCTACACCTTC.

This clonotype has more than one count but fewer than ten. DNA for the CDR3: TGTGCCAGCAGCTTGACTCCGGCAGGCCGCTCCTACGAGCAGTACTTC. Encoded protein: CASSLTPAGRSYEQYF. V and J are TRBV5-5 and TRBJ2-7; D gene ambiguous. Germline values: CDR1 SGHKS, CDR2 YYEKEE (reference sequence). With 1 base removed from V and 0 bases from J, the gap between germline ends came to 14 bases. The CDR3 length is 16 residues.

This clonotype is medium-sized within its sample. This rearrangement joins TRBV19 to TRBJ1-3; no clear D. V was shortened by 3 bases and J by 2 bases, with 14 bases between the two germline ends. This CDR3 has 16 amino acids. Germline values: CDR1 LNHDA, CDR2 SQIVND (reference sequence). The CDR3 reads CASSIRPRQPGNTIYF. CDR3 bases: TGTGCCAGTAGTATCCGACCCCGTCAACCTGGAAACACCATATATTTT.

This clonotype was counted between two and nine times. This chain links TRBV6-5 with TRBJ1-1; possibly TRBD1 for D (5 bases). The germline V and J ends were trimmed by 5 bases and 5 bases, with 12 bases remaining between them. CDR1 and CDR2 from the germline V gene are MNHEY and SVGAGI. There are 13 residues in the CDR3. CDR3 in amino acids: CASSTHRQTEAFF. CDR3 DNA sequence: TGTGCCAGCAGTACCCACAGGCAGACTGAAGCTTTCTTT.

The J gene is TRBJ2-1, the V gene TRBV6-2 or TRBV6-3, with 9 bases aligning to TRBD2. CDR1 and CDR2 from the germline V gene are MNHEY and SVGEGT. V was clipped by 6 bases and J by 4 bases; unmatched bases: 7. The length of the CDR3 is 15 residues. The CDR3 loop reads CASSRKGLAYNEQFF. CDR3 DNA sequence: TGTGCCAGCAGCCGGAAGGGACTAGCTTACAATGAGCAGTTCTTC.

This clonotype was counted only a few times. The chain joins TRBV11-1 to TRBJ1-1, with D unclear. The CDR3 loop spans 15 amino acids. Germline V gene lookup returns CDR1 SGHAT and CDR2 FQDESV (reference sequence). Trimming cost V 5 bases and J 5 bases, with 18 bases left between them. The DNA for the CDR3 is TGTGCCAGCAGCCCCAATTTGGAGGGAAGTACTGAAGCTTTCTTT. This codes for CASSPNLEGSTEAFF.

This clonotype was found a few times. The V and J genes are TRBV28 and TRBJ2-4; a possible D gene is TRBD2 (7 bases). Trimming cost V 0 bases and J 3 bases, with 12 bases left between them. Germline CDR1 reads MDHEN; CDR2 reads SYDVKM. There are 16 residues in the CDR3. The CDR3 here is CASSLWRGGGKNIQYF. In DNA, the CDR3 is TGTGCCAGCAGTTTATGGAGGGGAGGGGGCAAAAACATTCAGTACTTC.

This clonotype has just a few counts. The chain joins TRBV5-1 to TRBJ2-2; D is uncertain. Trimming stripped 4 bases from V and 7 bases from J, with 14 bases between. The germline V gene has CDR1 SGHRS and CDR2 YFSETQ. The CDR3 runs 14 residues. The CDR3 is CASSPSRLGGELFF. CDR3 in DNA: TGCGCCAGCAGCCCCTCCCGCCTCGGCGGGGAGCTGTTTTTT.

This clonotype is judged medium-sized. The chain carries TRBV10-3 and TRBJ1-2; 10 nucleotides agree with TRBD1. Germline values: CDR1 ENHRY, CDR2 SYGVKD. The CDR3 contains 15 residues. The V segment lost 0 bases and the J segment 8 bases; nucleotides outside the gene matches: 6. For the CDR3, the DNA is TGTGCCATCAGTGAGTCGGGGGACAGGGGTCGCGGCTACACCTTC. This gives the protein CAISESGDRGRGYTF.

This clonotype is labeled medium-sized. The gene calls are TRBV7-2 and TRBJ1-3, with TRBD1 identical over 9 bases. The CDR3 runs 17 residues. Looked up from germline, CDR1 is SGHTA and CDR2 is FQGNSA. V gave up 2 bases and J gave up 4 bases; unmatched junction bases: 9. The CDR3 DNA is TGTGCCAGCAGCTTATCGGTTACAGGGGGCCGAGGAAACACCATATATTTT. It translates to CASSLSVTGGRGNTIYF.

This chain joins TRBV5-1 and TRBJ2-2, with D uncertain. This CDR3 comprises 15 residues. The ends were cut back, 0 bases at V and 5 bases at J, with 11 bases in the middle. Germline CDR1 and CDR2: SGHRS and YFSETQ. The CDR3 nucleotides read TGCGCCAGCAGCTTGGAATCCGGTTGGACCGGGGAGCTGTTTTTT. The encoded protein is CASSLESGWTGELFF.

This clonotype was picked up a small number of times. The DNA of the CDR3 is TGTGCCAGCAGCCCCGACAGCCGCTATGGCTACACCTTC. As protein: CASSPDSRYGYTF. The chain joins TRBV4-2 to TRBJ1-2; possible D gene TRBD1, 5 bases. Looked up from germline, CDR1 is LGHNA and CDR2 is YNFKEQ. This CDR3 is built from 13 residues. Deletions cut 4 bases from V and 4 bases from J, with 10 bases between.

The genes are TRBV20-1 and TRBJ2-5; D unresolved. The V gene's germline CDR1 is DFQATT and CDR2 SNEGSKA (reference sequence). V was cut by 8 bases and J by 5 bases, with 12 bases left in between. The CDR3 is 11 amino acids. The CDR3: CSPSKSETQYF. DNA of the CDR3: TGCAGTCCGAGTAAGTCGGAGACCCAGTACTTC.